Listed below are T cell receptor beta chains from one sample, sequenced in a study of cytomegalovirus exposure and HLA in healthy donors. Here immunoSEQ multiplex PCR was the method, and the copy in TCRdb shows in-frame clones only, minus some. The sample consists of 100,000 to 150,000 clones, 6.5% to 9.5% of them appearing once. Source material: PBMCs. Receptor source: a man aged 35 to 55 in good health and CMV-seronegative. The CDR3 runs from the conserved cysteine through the conserved F or W. The D gene is left open where the match is weak. Some rows mark clone size as missing; the rest say once, few, many or name a class of expanded clone.

V	J	D	size	DNA	CDR3
TRBV19	TRBJ2-1	.	few	TGTGCCAGTATTGCAGGGAACAATGAGCAGTTCTTC	CASIAGNNEQFF
TRBV5-1	TRBJ1-6	.	.	TGCGCCAGCAGCGCCACGGGAAACTATAATTCACCCCTCCACTTT	CASSATGNYNSPLHF
TRBV11-2	TRBJ1-2	.	few	TGTGCCAGCAGCTTAAACAGGCAGGATGCTTTTGGCTACACCTTC	CASSLNRQDAFGYTF
TRBV2	TRBJ1-6	.	.	TGTGCCAGCAGTGACGGGGGATTAAGCTCCTATAATTCACCCCTCCACTTT	CASSDGGLSSYNSPLHF
TRBV7-9	TRBJ1-1	TRBD1	.	TGTGCCAGCAGCTTACGCCGGGACAGGACCACTGAAGCTTTCTTT	CASSLRRDRTTEAFF
TRBV7-2	TRBJ2-2	.	.	TGTGCCAGCAGCTTAGCGGGGGCTTCCGGTGGGGAGCTGTTTTTT	CASSLAGASGGELFF
TRBV19	TRBJ1-6	.	.	TGTGCCAGTAGTTTGGGACAAAATTCACCCCTCCACTTT	CASSLGQNSPLHF
TRBV30	TRBJ2-5	.	few	TGTGCCTGGAGGGGAGGTATCCAAGAGACCCAGTACTTC	CAWRGGIQETQYF
TRBV6-5	TRBJ2-5	TRBD2	.	TGTGCCAGCAATCTAGCGGGCCAAGAGACCCAGTACTTC	CASNLAGQETQYF
TRBV6-1	TRBJ1-2	.	few	TGTGCCAGCAGTGAACAGGGCTATGGCTACACCTTC	CASSEQGYGYTF
TRBV9	TRBJ2-5	TRBD1	few	TGTGCCAGCAGCGTATCCGGGACAGGGGCTCAAGAGACCCAGTACTTC	CASSVSGTGAQETQYF
TRBV21-1	TRBJ1-1	.	.	TGTGCCAGCAGCACACAGGCTCGCCCCGGGACTGAAGCTTTCTTT	CASSTQARPGTEAFF
TRBV18	TRBJ2-7	.	.	TGTGCCAGCTCACCTGAGGGGGCGGGGTACGAGCAGTACTTC	CASSPEGAGYEQYF
TRBV13	TRBJ1-1	TRBD1	.	TGTGCCAGCAGCCTAGGGACAGGGCCGGTTCCTTTGATGAACACTGAAGCTTTCTTT	CASSLGTGPVPLMNTEAFF
TRBV2	TRBJ2-4	.	.	TGTGCCAGCAGTCTAGGTTGGGGGCTATTAAACATTCAGTACTTC	CASSLGWGLLNIQYF
TRBV6-5	TRBJ2-3	.	.	TGTGCCAGCAGCCCCACTAAAGGGGATAAGGCTACGCAGTATTTT	CASSPTKGDKATQYF
TRBV7-9	TRBJ2-7	.	.	TGTGCCAGCAGCCAACTACGATCCTACGAGCAGTACTTC	CASSQLRSYEQYF
TRBV5-1	TRBJ2-7	TRBD1	few	TGCGCCAGCAGCTTACGGGACAGGTCCGACTACGAGCAGTACTTC	CASSLRDRSDYEQYF
TRBV7-9	TRBJ1-2	.	few	TGTGCCAGCAGCTCTTTCGACAGGAACTATGGCTACACCTTC	CASSSFDRNYGYTF
TRBV11-2	TRBJ2-2	TRBD1	.	TGTGCCAGCAGTAACCCGGGACAGGGGGCCGGGGAGCTGTTTTTT	CASSNPGQGAGELFF
TRBV5-6	TRBJ1-6	.	.	TGTGCCAGCAGTTTGCAGGGCCCCCGCTATAATTCACTCCTCCACTTT	CASSLQGPRYNSLLHF
TRBV7-9	TRBJ2-7	.	few	TGTGCCAGCAGCGATGGGGGGGGCAGTGGTTCCTACGAGCAGTACTTC	CASSDGGGSGSYEQYF
TRBV14	TRBJ2-7	.	.	TGTGCCAGCAGCCAATTAGTATTGCGCAACTCCCCATCTGAGCAGTACTTC	CASSQLVLRNSPSEQYF
TRBV7-2	TRBJ2-3	TRBD2	few	TGTGCCAGCAGTTGGTTCGGGGGGGCCGACACAGATACGCAGTATTTT	CASSWFGGADTDTQYF
TRBV2	TRBJ2-1	TRBD1	.	TGTGCCAGCAGAAGGACAGGGAGGCAGTTCTTC	CASRRTGRQFF
TRBV27	TRBJ1-6	TRBD1	.	TGTGCCAGCAGTCCCCGGACAGGGGTATATAATTCACCCCTCCACTTT	CASSPRTGVYNSPLHF
TRBV7-2	TRBJ1-1	TRBD1	.	TGTGCCAGCAGCTCAACAGGGGGGTTAATAGCTGAAGCTTTCTTT	CASSSTGGLIAEAFF